This TCR beta chain was captured by sequencing in a study of cytomegalovirus exposure and HLA in healthy donors. Points from the study as a whole: Most likely, a cluster of highly shared sequence variants arose as a sequencing artifact.

PCR used 60 Vbeta primers and 13 Jbeta primers. Here immunoSEQ multiplex PCR was the method, and the copy in TCRdb shows in-frame clones only, minus some. The data show about 120,000 clones, with about four fifths seen just once and approximately 4% held by the top ten. Comment on this clone: Its antigen is not known.

Germline-derived CDR1 and CDR2 are KGHSH and LQKENI. The V segment lost 5 bases and the J segment 7 bases; nucleotides outside the gene matches: 9. The CDR3 is made up of 15 amino acids. Sequencing was carried out using PBMCs. The V and J genes are TRBV18 and TRBJ1-4; TRBD1 aligns across 8 bases. The receptor was derived from a young man in good health and CMV-seropositive. DNA for the CDR3: TGTGCCAGCTCATCCTCAGGGGGCGTAGTTGAAAAACTGTTTTTT. Translated: CASSSSGGVVEKLFF.